The sequence of this T cell receptor (beta chain) was determined in a study of blood T cell repertoires in COVID-19. Study summary: Acute and convalescent COVID-19 specimens originated in the United States, Italy and Spain.

How the authors handled the data: Amplifying reference gene primers gave estimates of nucleated cell counts. Only in-frame clones appear in the TCRdb table, and some are missing; sequencing was by immunoSEQ multiplex PCR. V and J calls and clone size come straight from that table; D and trimming were deduced from the DNA. The table shows 350,000 to 400,000 clones, with approximately 91% occurring only once. Cohorts were determined from participant-reported clinical history. Someone with COVID-19 had been met by exposed participants within 2 weeks before study entry. The specimen was PBMCs or T cells enriched from blood (not recorded which). The TCR sequence derives from a woman aged 40 to 49 who had been exposed to COVID-19.

CDR3: CASSYSGQRETEAFF. CDR3 DNA: TGTGCCAGCAGTTACTCTGGGCAGAGAGAGACTGAAGCTTTCTTT. The rearrangement uses TRBV6-5 and TRBJ1-1; D remains ambiguous. The V end lost 0 bases, the J end lost 5 bases, and 13 bases lay between the germline ends. The CDR3 has 15 residues. The germline V gene has CDR1 MNHEY and CDR2 SVGAGI.